Listed below are T cell receptor beta chains from one sample, sequenced in a study of shared clonotypes between healthy human individuals. Produced via immunoSEQ multiplex PCR; TCRdb's table is partial and in-frame only. Of some 200,000 clones in the sample, around 63% are singletons; the top ten hold 10%. Sample: memory CD4+ T cells sorted from blood. These receptors were obtained from a man aged 25-45 years in good health. Both conserved end residues are part of each CDR3. D genes are given only for firm matches. Part of the rows lack a size; the others show once, few, many or a class for expanded clones.

cdr3_aa	cdr3_nt	clone_size	j_call	v_call	d_call
CASSRSQGEGYTF	TGTGCCAGCAGCCGGAGTCAAGGGGAAGGCTACACCTTC	NA	TRBJ1-2	TRBV7-9	NA
CASSRGRTNTEAFF	TGTGCCAGCAGCCGGGGACGGACGAACACTGAAGCTTTCTTT	NA	TRBJ1-1	TRBV28	NA
CATSRERASGRAEQYF	TGTGCCACCAGCAGAGAGAGGGCTAGCGGGAGGGCCGAGCAGTACTTC	NA	TRBJ2-7	TRBV15	TRBD2
CATLGVFLDTQYF	TGTGCCACCTTAGGGGTATTCCTGGATACGCAGTATTTT	few	TRBJ2-3	TRBV28	NA
CASSPGFGGYTF	TGTGCCAGCAGCCCCGGGTTTGGCGGCTACACCTTC	NA	TRBJ1-2	TRBV2	NA
CASSLRDRGTGELFF	TGTGCCAGCAGCCTCCGGGACAGGGGCACCGGGGAGCTGTTTTTT	NA	TRBJ2-2	TRBV7-9	TRBD1
CASSLVAGGPPYEQYF	TGCGCCAGCAGCTTGGTAGCGGGAGGTCCTCCCTACGAGCAGTACTTC	NA	TRBJ2-7	TRBV5-1	TRBD2
CASSPGPRNYEQFF	TGTGCCAGCAGCCCCGGGCCCCGAAACTATGAGCAGTTCTTC	NA	TRBJ2-1	TRBV11-2	NA
CASSPGTSGGLRFF	TGTGCCAGCAGCCCTGGGACTAGCGGGGGGTTGCGGTTCTTC	NA	TRBJ2-1	TRBV7-6	TRBD2
CSVDHLRDFNEQFF	TGCAGCGTGGACCACCTCAGGGATTTCAATGAGCAGTTCTTC	NA	TRBJ2-1	TRBV29-1	NA
CASSLTGTANQPQHF	TGTGCCAGCAGCTTGACTGGGACGGCCAATCAGCCCCAGCATTTT	NA	TRBJ1-5	TRBV5-6	NA
CASTEETGELFF	TGTGCCAGCACCGAAGAAACCGGGGAGCTGTTTTTT	NA	TRBJ2-2	TRBV2	NA
CAWSSPHQGPTYEQYF	TGTGCCTGGAGTTCCCCTCATCAGGGGCCTACCTACGAGCAGTACTTC	NA	TRBJ2-7	TRBV30	NA
CASSGRTGLDTQYF	TGTGCCAGCAGCGGACGGACAGGGTTAGATACGCAGTATTTT	NA	TRBJ2-3	TRBV9	TRBD1
CASRALTGPTEAFF	TGTGCCAGCAGAGCCCTCACAGGGCCGACCGAAGCTTTCTTT	NA	TRBJ1-1	TRBV19	NA
CASSVGGGRAIYNEQFF	TGTGCCAGCAGCGTTGGGGGCGGGAGGGCGATTTACAATGAGCAGTTCTTC	NA	TRBJ2-1	TRBV9	TRBD2
CAINPGAGGNEQFF	TGTGCCATCAACCCCGGGGCGGGAGGCAATGAGCAGTTCTTC	NA	TRBJ2-1	TRBV10-3	TRBD2
CASSLDIGYNEQFF	TGTGCCAGCAGCTTAGATATTGGTTACAATGAGCAGTTCTTC	NA	TRBJ2-1	TRBV11-2	NA
CASSLSLAGARNEQFF	TGTGCCAGCAGCTTATCACTAGCGGGTGCCCGAAATGAGCAGTTCTTC	NA	TRBJ2-1	TRBV11-1	TRBD2
CASSLRGGTGELFF	TGTGCCAGCAGCTTAAGAGGGGGCACCGGGGAGCTGTTTTTT	many	TRBJ2-2	TRBV7-3	NA
CASSSTSGGYEQYF	TGTGCCAGCAGCTCCACTAGCGGGGGTTACGAGCAGTACTTC	NA	TRBJ2-7	TRBV9	TRBD2
CASARQGAGYEQYF	TGTGCCAGCGCGCGGCAGGGGGCGGGCTACGAGCAGTACTTC	NA	TRBJ2-7	TRBV25-1	TRBD1
CASSVGQGLDQETQYF	TGTGCCAGCAGCGTAGGACAGGGACTGGACCAAGAGACCCAGTACTTC	once	TRBJ2-5	TRBV9	NA
CASSEGTGSYNEQFF	TGCGCCAGCAGTGAGGGGACAGGGTCCTACAATGAGCAGTTCTTC	NA	TRBJ2-1	TRBV10-1	TRBD1
CASSPRTGYTGELFF	TGTGCCAGCAGCCCCCGGACAGGGTACACCGGGGAGCTGTTTTTT	NA	TRBJ2-2	TRBV11-2	TRBD1
CASSLGLGSVGSYEQYF	TGTGCCAGCAGCTTAGGATTAGGGTCCGTGGGGTCCTACGAGCAGTACTTC	NA	TRBJ2-7	TRBV7-6	NA
CASSEQPLRTLNTEAFF	TGTGCCAGCAGTGAACAACCGTTGAGGACGCTGAACACTGAAGCTTTCTTT	NA	TRBJ1-1	TRBV6-1	NA
CASSLVAGPEFF	TGTGCCAGCAGTTTGGTGGCGGGTCCAGAGTTCTTC	NA	TRBJ2-1	TRBV28	NA
CASSHGTGGWNTEAFF	TGTGCCAGCAGCCACGGGACAGGGGGCTGGAACACTGAAGCTTTCTTT	NA	TRBJ1-1	TRBV14	TRBD1
CASSVAPWMGSYNEQFF	TGTGCCAGCAGCGTAGCCCCGTGGATGGGCTCCTACAATGAGCAGTTCTTC	NA	TRBJ2-1	TRBV9	NA
CASSESGQPYNEQFF	TGTGCCAGCAGTGAGAGTGGACAGCCCTACAATGAGCAGTTCTTC	NA	TRBJ2-1	TRBV2	NA
CASSLDSTRAFF	TGTGCCAGCAGTTTAGACTCCACGAGAGCTTTCTTT	once	TRBJ1-1	TRBV28	NA
CASSLLVEFYGYTF	TGTGCCAGCAGTTTATTAGTGGAGTTCTATGGCTACACCTTC	NA	TRBJ1-2	TRBV28	NA
CASSVDEGYQPQHF	TGTGCCAGCAGCGTAGATGAGGGTTATCAGCCCCAGCATTTT	NA	TRBJ1-5	TRBV9	NA
CASCSSGGTDTQYF	TGCGCCAGCTGTTCCTCCGGAGGCACAGATACGCAGTATTTT	NA	TRBJ2-3	TRBV5-1	NA
CSVRQLNTEAFF	TGCAGCGTTCGTCAGTTGAACACTGAAGCTTTCTTT	few	TRBJ1-1	TRBV29-1	NA
CASSPFIRSMNTEAFF	TGTGCCAGCAGCCCTTTCATTCGGTCCATGAACACTGAAGCTTTCTTT	NA	TRBJ1-1	TRBV9	NA
CASSAATGVLEEKLFF	TGTGCCAGCAGCGCTGCGACAGGGGTACTGGAGGAAAAACTGTTTTTT	few	TRBJ1-4	TRBV9	TRBD1
CASSISGTGTHEQYF	TGTGCCAGCAGCATATCCGGGACAGGGACCCACGAGCAGTACTTC	many	TRBJ2-7	TRBV5-4	TRBD1
CARGRNEQFF	TGTGCCAGGGGTCGGAATGAGCAGTTCTTC	few	TRBJ2-1	TRBV25-1	NA
CASSKGGTGEQNEQFF	TGTGCCAGTAGTAAAGGCGGGACAGGGGAGCAGAATGAGCAGTTCTTC	NA	TRBJ2-1	TRBV19	TRBD1
CASSLIVVDTQYF	TGTGCCAGCAGCTTGATAGTTGTGGATACGCAGTATTTT	NA	TRBJ2-3	TRBV5-6	NA
CASSQSTGELFF	TGTGCCAGCAGCCAATCTACCGGGGAGCTGTTTTTT	NA	TRBJ2-2	TRBV16	NA
CASRTNWRPGQGEDYEQYF	TGTGCCAGCAGGACGAACTGGAGACCCGGACAGGGGGAAGACTACGAGCAGTACTTC	NA	TRBJ2-7	TRBV7-9	TRBD1
CASSSPGSGGQETQYF	TGTGCCAGCAGCTCCCCGGGTAGCGGGGGCCAAGAGACCCAGTACTTC	many	TRBJ2-5	TRBV11-2	TRBD2
CASSPGNRASGNEQFF	TGTGCCAGCTCACCAGGGAACAGGGCTTCGGGGAATGAGCAGTTCTTC	NA	TRBJ2-1	TRBV18	NA
CASSGLAGGNEQFF	TGTGCCAGCTCCGGACTAGCGGGAGGCAATGAGCAGTTCTTC	NA	TRBJ2-1	TRBV18	TRBD2
CASSGEAGRAGELFF	TGTGCCAGCAGCGGGGAGGCCGGGAGGGCCGGGGAGCTGTTTTTT	NA	TRBJ2-2	TRBV7-3	TRBD2
CASSSLRDREEKLFF	TGTGCCAGCAGCTCGCTCCGGGACAGGGAGGAAAAACTGTTTTTT	NA	TRBJ1-4	TRBV11-2	TRBD1
CASSLTGPYGNSNQPQHF	TGTGCCAGCAGTTTAACAGGCCCCTATGGGAATAGCAATCAGCCCCAGCATTTT	NA	TRBJ1-5	TRBV27	NA
CASSKTSFNEQFF	TGTGCCAGTAGCAAGACTAGCTTTAATGAGCAGTTCTTC	NA	TRBJ2-1	TRBV19	TRBD2